The 14 T cell receptor beta chains listed next were all sequenced from one sample in a study of blood T cell repertoires in COVID-19. Profiling relied on immunoSEQ multiplex PCR, and the TCRdb table lists in-frame clones only, not all of them. The sample includes about 140,000 clones, just under 90% of them seen just once. The sequenced material came from peripheral blood. The receptors shown here come from a woman aged 80 or over with acute or convalescent COVID-19.

This chain links TRBV7-2 with TRBJ1-1; no clear D. Germline V lookup: CDR1 SGHTA, CDR2 FQGNSA. V lost 0 bases to trimming and J lost 0 bases, with 5 bases between them. The CDR3 spans 14 residues. The CDR3 here is CASSLAALNTEAFF. The DNA of the CDR3 is TGTGCCAGCAGCTTAGCCGCGCTGAACACTGAAGCTTTCTTT.

The CDR3 region is CASSEKTGAYSPLHF. The CDR3 DNA is TGTGCCAGCAGCGAAAAGACAGGGGCTTATTCACCCCTCCACTTT. The J gene is TRBJ1-6, the V gene TRBV7-9, with 8 bases fitting TRBD1. The CDR3 totals 15 residues. Germline trimming cut 5 bases from V and 8 bases from J; bases unmatched to any gene: 8. Germline CDR1 SEHNR, CDR2 FQNEAQ (reference sequence).

The genes are TRBV7-2 and TRBJ1-5; perhaps TRBD1 as D (5 bases). This CDR3 is 16 amino acids long. From germline, CDR1 is SGHTA and CDR2 FQGNSA. Trimming took 5 bases from V and 2 from J, leaving 16 bases between them. The CDR3 coding sequence is TGTGCCAGCAGCGCCCGGGACTATGGTGGCAATCAGCCCCAGCATTTT. It translates to CASSARDYGGNQPQHF.

V gene TRBV12-3 or TRBV12-4 combines with J gene TRBJ2-5, with 9 bases that match TRBD1. The CDR3 totals 11 residues. J was trimmed by 5 bases and V by 10 bases; bases with no gene match: 2. In DNA form, the CDR3 reads TGTGCCACCGGGACAGGGGAGACCCAGTACTTC. As protein: CATGTGETQYF.

The chain couples TRBV5-1 to TRBJ2-3, with 10 bases aligning to TRBD2. Germline V gives CDR1 SGHRS, CDR2 YFSETQ. J was trimmed by 2 bases and V by 4 bases; bases with no gene match: 13. The CDR3 runs to 18 residues. The CDR3 DNA reads TGCGCCAGCAGCCAACCCACCGGGACTAGCGCCTCCACAGATACGCAGTATTTT. Its translation is CASSQPTGTSASTDTQYF.

V usage is TRBV5-1 and J usage is TRBJ1-1; D might be TRBD1 (5 bases). Deletions cut 4 bases from V and 2 bases from J, with 15 bases between. The CDR3 consists of 15 residues. Germline V gene data show CDR1 as SGHRS and CDR2 as YFSETQ. The CDR3 protein is CASSLQGHRNTEAFF. The CDR3 DNA reads as TGCGCCAGCAGCCTGCAAGGACATCGAAACACTGAAGCTTTCTTT.

This sequence joins TRBV4-2 and TRBJ1-3, with D possibly matching TRBD1 (6 bases). V was shortened by 1 base and J by 0 bases, with 13 bases between the two germline ends. This CDR3 contains 17 residues. In germline, CDR1 is LGHNA, CDR2 YNFKEQ. The CDR3 protein is CASSQAGALLSGNTIYF. In nucleotides, the CDR3 is TGTGCCAGCAGCCAAGCAGGGGCCCTACTCTCTGGAAACACCATATATTTT.

CDR3 sequence reads: CASSFTGGADYGYTF. For the CDR3, the DNA is TGCGCCAGCAGCTTTACAGGGGGCGCCGACTATGGCTACACCTTC. This chain joins TRBV5-1 and TRBJ1-2; 9 bases agree with TRBD1. The CDR3 contains 15 residues. CDR1 is SGHRS and CDR2 is YFSETQ in the germline V gene. V trimming: 2 bases; J trimming: 3 bases; junction bases outside the gene matches: 5.

This sequence joins TRBV4-3 and TRBJ1-6; the D gene is possibly TRBD1 (6 bases). Germline V CDR1 and CDR2: LGHNA, YSLEER. CDR3 size: 19 residues. The V and J ends lost 1 base and 0 bases respectively, with 16 bases between them. The DNA of the CDR3 is TGCGCCAGCAGCCAAGCCGGCGGGGGGGCAAGCTCCTATAATTCACCCCTCCACTTT. It encodes CASSQAGGGASSYNSPLHF.

This rearrangement joins TRBV30 to TRBJ1-4; tentatively, D is TRBD1 (6 bases). Trimming removed 5 bases at V and 5 bases at J, with 12 bases between. The CDR3 loop spans 13 amino acids. Germline-derived CDR1 and CDR2 are GTSNPN and SVGIG (reference sequence). The CDR3 DNA follows: TGTGCCTGGGGGGGACACCCGAATGAAAAACTGTTTTTT. Its translation is CAWGGHPNEKLFF.

The chain uses TRBV2 and TRBJ1-5, with D unclear. CDR1 is SNHLY and CDR2 is FYNNEI in the germline V gene. The V gene lost 5 bases and the J gene lost 0 bases, with 8 bases spanning the gap. This CDR3 has 14 residues. The DNA for the CDR3 is TGTGCCAGCAGTTACAGCCATAGCAATCAGCCCCAGCATTTT. As protein: CASSYSHSNQPQHF. The entire variable domain, with the rest obtained from reference TRBV2 and TRBJ1-5, is as follows: EPEVTQTPSHQVTQMGQEVILRCVPISNHLYFYWYRQILGQKVEFLVSFYNNEISEKSEIFDDQFSVERPDGSNFTLKIRSTKLEDSAMYFCASSYSHSNQPQHFGDGTRLSIL.

The chain links TRBV5-1 to TRBJ2-3; 10 nucleotides match TRBD2. CDR1 is SGHRS and CDR2 is YFSETQ in the germline V gene. The CDR3 covers 16 residues. V lost 0 bases to trimming and J lost 4 bases; unmatched junction nucleotides: 5. CDR3: CASSLGLAGVADTQYF. Here the CDR3 DNA reads TGCGCCAGCAGCTTGGGGCTAGCGGGGGTTGCAGATACGCAGTATTTT.

The chain links TRBV6-6 to TRBJ2-1; the match to TRBD2 covers 8 bases. Germline V gene data show CDR1 as MNHNY and CDR2 as SVGAGI (reference sequence). V trimming: 5 bases; J trimming: 2 bases; junction bases outside the gene matches: 11. The CDR3 has 17 amino acids. CDR3 sequence: CASSPRGGRAAYNEQFF. The DNA for the CDR3 is TGTGCCAGCAGTCCCCGGGGGGGCAGGGCGGCCTACAATGAGCAGTTCTTC.

The chain links TRBV5-4 to TRBJ2-3; 7 bases align to TRBD1. The junction had 6 bases not matched to a gene; V was cut back by 4 bases and J by 4 bases. Germline lookup yields CDR1 SGHNT and CDR2 YYREEE (reference sequence). CDR3 size: 14 residues. The CDR3 DNA reads TGTGCCAGCAGCCCTGCCGGGACAGCAGATACGCAGTATTTT. Its protein product is CASSPAGTADTQYF.